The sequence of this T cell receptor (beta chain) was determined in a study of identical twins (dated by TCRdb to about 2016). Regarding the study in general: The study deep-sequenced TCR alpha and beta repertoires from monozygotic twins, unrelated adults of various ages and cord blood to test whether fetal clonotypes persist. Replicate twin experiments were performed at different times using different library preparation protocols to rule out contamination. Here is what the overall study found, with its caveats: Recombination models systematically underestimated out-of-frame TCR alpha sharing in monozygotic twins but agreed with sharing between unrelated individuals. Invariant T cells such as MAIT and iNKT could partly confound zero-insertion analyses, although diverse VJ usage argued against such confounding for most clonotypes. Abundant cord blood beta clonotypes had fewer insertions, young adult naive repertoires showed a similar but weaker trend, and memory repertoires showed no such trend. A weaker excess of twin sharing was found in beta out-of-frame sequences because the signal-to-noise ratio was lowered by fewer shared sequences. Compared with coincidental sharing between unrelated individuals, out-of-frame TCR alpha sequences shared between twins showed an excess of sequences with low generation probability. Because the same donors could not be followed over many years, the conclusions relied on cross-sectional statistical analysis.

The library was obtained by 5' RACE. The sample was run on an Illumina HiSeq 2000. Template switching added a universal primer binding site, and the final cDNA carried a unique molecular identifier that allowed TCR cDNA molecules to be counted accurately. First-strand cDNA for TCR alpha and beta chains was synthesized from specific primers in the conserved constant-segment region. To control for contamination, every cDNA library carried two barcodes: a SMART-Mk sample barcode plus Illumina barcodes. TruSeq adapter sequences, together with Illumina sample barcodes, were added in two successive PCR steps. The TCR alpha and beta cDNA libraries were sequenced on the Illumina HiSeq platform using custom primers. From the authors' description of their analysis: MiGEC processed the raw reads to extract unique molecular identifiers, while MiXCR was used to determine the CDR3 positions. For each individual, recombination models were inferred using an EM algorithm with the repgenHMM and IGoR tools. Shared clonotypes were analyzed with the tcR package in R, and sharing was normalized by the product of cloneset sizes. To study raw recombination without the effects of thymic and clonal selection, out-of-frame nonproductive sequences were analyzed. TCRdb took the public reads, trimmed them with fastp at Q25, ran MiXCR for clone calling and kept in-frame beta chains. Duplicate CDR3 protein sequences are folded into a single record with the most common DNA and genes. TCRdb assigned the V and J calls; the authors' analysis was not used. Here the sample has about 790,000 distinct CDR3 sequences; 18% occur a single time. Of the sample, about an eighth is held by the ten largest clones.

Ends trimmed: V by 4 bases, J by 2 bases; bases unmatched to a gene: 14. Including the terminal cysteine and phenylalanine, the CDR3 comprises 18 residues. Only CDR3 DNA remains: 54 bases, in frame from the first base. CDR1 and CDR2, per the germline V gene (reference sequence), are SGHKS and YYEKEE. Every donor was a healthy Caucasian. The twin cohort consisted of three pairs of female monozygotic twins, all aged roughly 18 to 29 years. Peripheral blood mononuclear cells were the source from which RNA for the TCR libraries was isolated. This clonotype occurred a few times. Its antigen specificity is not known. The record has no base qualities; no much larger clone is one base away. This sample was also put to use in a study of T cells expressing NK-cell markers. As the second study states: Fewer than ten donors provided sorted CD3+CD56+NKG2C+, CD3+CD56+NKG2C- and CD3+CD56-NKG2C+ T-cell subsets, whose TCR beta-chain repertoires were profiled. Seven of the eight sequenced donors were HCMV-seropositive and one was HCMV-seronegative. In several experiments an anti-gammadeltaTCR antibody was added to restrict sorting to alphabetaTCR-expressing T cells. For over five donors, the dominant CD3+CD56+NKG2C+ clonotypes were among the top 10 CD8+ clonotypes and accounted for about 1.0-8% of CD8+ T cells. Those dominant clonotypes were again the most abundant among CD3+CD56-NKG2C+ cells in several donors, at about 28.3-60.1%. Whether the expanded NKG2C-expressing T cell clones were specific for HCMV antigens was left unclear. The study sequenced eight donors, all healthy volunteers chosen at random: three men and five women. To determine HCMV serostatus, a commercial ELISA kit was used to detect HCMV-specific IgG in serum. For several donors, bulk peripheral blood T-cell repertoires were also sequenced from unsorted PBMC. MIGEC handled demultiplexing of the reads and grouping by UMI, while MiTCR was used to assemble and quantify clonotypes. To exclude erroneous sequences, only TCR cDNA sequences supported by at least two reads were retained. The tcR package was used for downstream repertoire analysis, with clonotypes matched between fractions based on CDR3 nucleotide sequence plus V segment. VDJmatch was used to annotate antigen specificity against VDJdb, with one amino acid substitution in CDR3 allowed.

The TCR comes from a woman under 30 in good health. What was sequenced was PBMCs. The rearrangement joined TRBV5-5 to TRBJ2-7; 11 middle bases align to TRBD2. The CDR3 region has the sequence CASSTQGDSGRATYEQYF. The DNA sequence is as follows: TGTGCCAGCAGCACCCAGGGCGATAGCGGGAGGGCAACCTACGAGCAGTACTTC.